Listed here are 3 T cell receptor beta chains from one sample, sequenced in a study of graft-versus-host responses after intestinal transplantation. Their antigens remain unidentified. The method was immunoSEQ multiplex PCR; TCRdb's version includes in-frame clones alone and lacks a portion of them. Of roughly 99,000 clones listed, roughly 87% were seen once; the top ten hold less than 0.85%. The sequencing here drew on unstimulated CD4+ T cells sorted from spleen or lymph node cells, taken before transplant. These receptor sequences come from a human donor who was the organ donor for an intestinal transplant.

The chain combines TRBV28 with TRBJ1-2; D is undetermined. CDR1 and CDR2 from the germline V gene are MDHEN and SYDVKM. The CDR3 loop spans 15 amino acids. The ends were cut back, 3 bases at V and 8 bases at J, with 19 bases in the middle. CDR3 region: CASSFSNLNLGGYTF. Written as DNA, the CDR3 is TGTGCCAGCAGTTTTTCAAACCTCAATCTTGGAGGCTACACCTTC.

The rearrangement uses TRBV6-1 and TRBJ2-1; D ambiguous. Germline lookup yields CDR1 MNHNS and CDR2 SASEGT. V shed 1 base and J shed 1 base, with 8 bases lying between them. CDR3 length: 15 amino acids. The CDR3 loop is CASSEGTASYNEQFF. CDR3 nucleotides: TGTGCCAGCAGTGAAGGGACGGCTTCCTACAATGAGCAGTTCTTC.

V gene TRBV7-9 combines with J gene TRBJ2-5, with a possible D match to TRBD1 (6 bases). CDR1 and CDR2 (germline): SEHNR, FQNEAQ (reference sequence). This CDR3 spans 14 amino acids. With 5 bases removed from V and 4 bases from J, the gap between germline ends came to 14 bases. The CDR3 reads CASSPQGTGETQYF. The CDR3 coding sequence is TGTGCCAGCAGCCCTCAGGGGACGGGAGAGACCCAGTACTTC.